The clone carrying this T cell receptor beta chain was counted at least ten times. Its matching antigen is unknown. The data were taken from a study of T cells in Graves' hyperthyroidism and ophthalmopathy. The TCR beta CDR3 regions underwent amplification using RNA transcripts as the source. The TCR CDR3 was amplified in a first-round RT-PCR using the HTBI primer set. TCRdb processed the multiplex PCR reads anew with MiXCR; each CDR3 protein has one entry. The sample carries over 650,000 distinct CDR3 sequences, just under 45% recorded once. Germline-derived CDR1 and CDR2 are SEHNR and FQNEAQ (reference sequence). Between the trimmed V and J ends, which lost 0 bases and 2 bases, there was a span of 8 bases. The CDR3 length is 14 residues. Study observations and caveats: Ophthalmopathy, which appeared later, was predicted by the model a median about 6 months before onset. Appearing also in blood were most of the thyroid clonotypes expanded above 0.001. The authors' 13 V-J model separated ophthalmopathy from stable hyperthyroidism.

The sequencing input was peripheral blood or thyroid tissue (not recorded which). The rearrangement uses TRBV7-9 and TRBJ2-7; D gene uncertain. This TCR came from an adult man with Graves' disease, either hyperthyroidism or ophthalmopathy (not recorded which). CDR3 in amino acids: CASSLALAAYEQYF. Written as DNA, the CDR3 is TGTGCCAGCAGCTTAGCGTTGGCAGCCTACGAGCAGTACTTC.